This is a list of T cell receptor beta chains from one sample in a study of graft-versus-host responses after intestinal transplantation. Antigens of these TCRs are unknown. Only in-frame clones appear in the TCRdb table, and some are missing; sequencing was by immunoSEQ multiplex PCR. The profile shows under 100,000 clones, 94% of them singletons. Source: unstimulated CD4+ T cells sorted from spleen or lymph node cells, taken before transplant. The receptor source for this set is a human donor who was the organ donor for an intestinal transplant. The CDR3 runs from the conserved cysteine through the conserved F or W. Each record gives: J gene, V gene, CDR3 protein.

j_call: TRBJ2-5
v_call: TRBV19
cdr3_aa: CASSPRQGMETQYF

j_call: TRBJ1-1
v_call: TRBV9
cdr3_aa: CASSVAPGQLEGAFF

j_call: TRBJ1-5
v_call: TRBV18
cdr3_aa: CASSPDVPNGQPQHF

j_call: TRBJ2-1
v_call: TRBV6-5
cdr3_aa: CASSYVSEQFF

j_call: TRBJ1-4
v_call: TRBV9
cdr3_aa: CASSVAGTGSEKLFF

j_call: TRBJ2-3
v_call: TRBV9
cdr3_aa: CASSVAPTGADTQYF

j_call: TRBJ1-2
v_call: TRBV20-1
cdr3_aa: CSARGGRGYTF

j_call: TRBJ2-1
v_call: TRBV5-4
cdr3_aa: CASSYSRTSGNDNEQFF

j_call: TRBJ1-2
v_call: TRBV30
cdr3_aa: CAWSATPGRPDYGYTF

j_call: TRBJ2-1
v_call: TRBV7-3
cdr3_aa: CASSPPGTSGYNEQFF

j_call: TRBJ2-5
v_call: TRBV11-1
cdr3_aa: CASSLSGLQETQYF

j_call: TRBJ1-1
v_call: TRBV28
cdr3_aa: CASRSAGTQTFF

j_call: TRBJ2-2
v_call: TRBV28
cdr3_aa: CASVASGPNTGELFF

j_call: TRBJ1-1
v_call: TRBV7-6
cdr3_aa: CASRQGFTEAFF

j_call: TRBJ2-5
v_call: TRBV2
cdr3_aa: CASNKARREETQYF

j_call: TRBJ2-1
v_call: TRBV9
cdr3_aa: CASSVDPAGDYNEQFF

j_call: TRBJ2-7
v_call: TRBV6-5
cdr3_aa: CASSYPGTGSYEQYF

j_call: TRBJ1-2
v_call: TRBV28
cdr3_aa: CASSLSDYGYTF

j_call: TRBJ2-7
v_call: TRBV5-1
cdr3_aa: CASSPQSSEQYF

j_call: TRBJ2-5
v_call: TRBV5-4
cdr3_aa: CASSLQGGETQYF

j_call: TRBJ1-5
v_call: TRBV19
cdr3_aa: CASSIYRDMVSNQPQHF

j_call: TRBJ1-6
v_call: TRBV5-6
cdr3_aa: CASSFEGWGNSPLHF

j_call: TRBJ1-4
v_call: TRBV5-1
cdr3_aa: CASRRADSNEKLFF

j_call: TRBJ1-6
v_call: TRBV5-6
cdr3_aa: CASRRDSKNSPLHF

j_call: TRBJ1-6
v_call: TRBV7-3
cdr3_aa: CASSRDLNNPPLHF

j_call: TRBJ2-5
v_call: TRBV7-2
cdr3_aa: CASSLSRSETQYF

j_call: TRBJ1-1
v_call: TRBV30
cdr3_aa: CAWTTGTEAFF

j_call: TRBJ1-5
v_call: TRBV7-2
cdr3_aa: CASILQQGLNQPQHF

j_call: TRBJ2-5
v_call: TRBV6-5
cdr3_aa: CASSYSRGQETQYF

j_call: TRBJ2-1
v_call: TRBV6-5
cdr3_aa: CASSYRAGDVPQVGFF

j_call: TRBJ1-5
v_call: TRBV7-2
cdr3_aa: CASSWRGNQPQHF

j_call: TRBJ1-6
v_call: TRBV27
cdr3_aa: CATRQGPGSYNSPLHF

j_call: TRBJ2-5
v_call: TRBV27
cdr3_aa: CASSPGTGGYETQYF

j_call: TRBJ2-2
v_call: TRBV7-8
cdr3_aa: CASSSFKGGGTGELFF

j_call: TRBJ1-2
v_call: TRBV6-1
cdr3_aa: CASSFDSFLGYTF

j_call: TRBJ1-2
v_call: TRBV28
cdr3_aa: CASSSPNYGYTF

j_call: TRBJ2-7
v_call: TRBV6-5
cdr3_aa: CASSLAGGLYEQYF

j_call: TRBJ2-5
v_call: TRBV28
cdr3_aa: CASSLPGTSGQETQYF

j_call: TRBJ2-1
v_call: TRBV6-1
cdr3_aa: CASSGGQGAVYEQFF

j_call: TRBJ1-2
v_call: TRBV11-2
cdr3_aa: CASSPAGAHGYTF

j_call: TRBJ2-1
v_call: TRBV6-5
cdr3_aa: CASSYGEGGVYEQFF

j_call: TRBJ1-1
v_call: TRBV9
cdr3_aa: CASSAEGGRGNTEAFF

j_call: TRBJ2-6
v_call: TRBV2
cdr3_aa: CASTPEANVLTF

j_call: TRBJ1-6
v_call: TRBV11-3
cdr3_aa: CASSLLSNDSPLHF

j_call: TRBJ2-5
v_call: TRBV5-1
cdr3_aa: CASSLAGGTGRVQETQYF

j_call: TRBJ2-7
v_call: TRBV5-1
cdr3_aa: CASSLNYEQYF

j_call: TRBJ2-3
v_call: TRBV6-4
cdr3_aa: CASSDHGQNTDTQYF

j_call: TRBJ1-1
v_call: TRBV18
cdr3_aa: CASSPAQGGSHTEAFF

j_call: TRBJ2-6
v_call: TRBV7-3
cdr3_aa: CASSLNYGRAGANVLTF

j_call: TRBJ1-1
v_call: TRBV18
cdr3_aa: CASSPPRSTGNPEAFF

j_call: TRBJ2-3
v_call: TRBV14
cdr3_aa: CASSRNRGSADTQYF

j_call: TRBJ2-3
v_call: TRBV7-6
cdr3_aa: CASSFEDTQYF